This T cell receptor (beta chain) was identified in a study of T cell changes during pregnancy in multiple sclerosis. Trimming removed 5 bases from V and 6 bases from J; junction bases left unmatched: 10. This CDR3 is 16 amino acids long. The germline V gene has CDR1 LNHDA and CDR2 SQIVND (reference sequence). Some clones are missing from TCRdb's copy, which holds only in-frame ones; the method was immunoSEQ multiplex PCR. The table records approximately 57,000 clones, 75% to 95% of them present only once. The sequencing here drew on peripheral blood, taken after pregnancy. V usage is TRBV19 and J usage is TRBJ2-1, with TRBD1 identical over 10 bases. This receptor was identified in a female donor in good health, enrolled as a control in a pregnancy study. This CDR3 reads CASSPAPGQGINEQFF. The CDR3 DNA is TGTGCCAGTAGTCCCGCACCGGGACAGGGGATCAATGAGCAGTTCTTC.